The source of this T cell receptor (beta chain) is a study of patients and donors after allogeneic stem cell transplantation. Between the trimmed V and J ends, which lost 2 bases and 0 bases, there was a span of 8 bases. Germline-derived CDR1 and CDR2 are DFQATT and SNEGSKA (reference sequence). CDR3 length: 14 residues. TCRdb reprocessed the RT-PCR reads via MiXCR and lists one record per CDR3 protein. The profile shows about 410,000 distinct CDR3 sequences, approximately 16% of them singletons. The V call is TRBV20-1, the J call TRBJ1-3; D remains unclear. Sequenced sample: blood, either unsorted or a sorted T cell fraction (not recorded which). This receptor was obtained from a human donor who was either an allogeneic HSCT recipient or a stem cell or donor lymphocyte infusion donor (not recorded which). It is not recorded whose cells these are; they may come from a transplant donor. The CDR3: CSARPHSSGNTIYF. CDR3 nucleotides: TGCAGTGCTAGACCCCACAGCTCTGGAAACACCATATATTTT.